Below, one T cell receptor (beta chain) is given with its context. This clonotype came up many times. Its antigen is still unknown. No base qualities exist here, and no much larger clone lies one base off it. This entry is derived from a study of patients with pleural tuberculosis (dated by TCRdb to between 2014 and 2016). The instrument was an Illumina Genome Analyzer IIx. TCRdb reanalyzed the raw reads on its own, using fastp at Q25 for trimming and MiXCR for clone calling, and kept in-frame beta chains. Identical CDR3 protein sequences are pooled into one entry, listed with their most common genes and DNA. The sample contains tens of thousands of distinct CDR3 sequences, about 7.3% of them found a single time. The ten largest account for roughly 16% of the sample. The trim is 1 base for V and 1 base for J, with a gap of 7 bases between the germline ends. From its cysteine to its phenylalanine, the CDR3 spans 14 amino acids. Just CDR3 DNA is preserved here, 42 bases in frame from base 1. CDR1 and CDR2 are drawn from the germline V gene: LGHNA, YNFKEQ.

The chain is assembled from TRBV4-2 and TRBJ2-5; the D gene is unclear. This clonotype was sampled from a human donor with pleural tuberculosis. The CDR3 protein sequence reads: CASSQGVTQETQYF. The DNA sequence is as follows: TGTGCCAGCAGCCAAGGGGTAACCCAAGAGACCCAGTACTTC.